This T cell receptor beta chain was observed in a study of T cells after yellow fever vaccination (dated by TCRdb to about 2019). With respect to the entire study: The SMART-Seq v4 Ultra Low Input RNA kit was used to prepare libraries from fractions with low cell numbers. To track T-cell clones before and after primary and booster YFV17D yellow fever vaccination, bulk TCR alpha and beta repertoires were sequenced longitudinally. Two healthy male donors made up the cohort, one aged 18 to 29 years and the other aged 30 to 40 years. Blood was drawn at multiple timepoints before and after primary and secondary immunization, with bulk PBMC replicates and cell subsets isolated.

Here is what the overall study found, with its caveats: The study included only two donors, which limits how far the findings can be generalized. Compared with the primary T-cell response, the secondary T-cell response was faster but weaker, reaching its peak on day 5 rather than on day 15. Computational filtering was needed because FACS-sorted repertoires could contain abundant contaminating clonotypes from the bulk population. A small fraction of clonotypes showed up in both the CD4 and CD8 compartments, probably as a result of convergent recombination. Most clones expanded after primary vaccination were re-detected after the booster (approximately 95% of CD4 and roughly 85% of CD8), suggesting broad memory maintenance.

What the treatment or condition label conveys for this sample: live attenuated yellow fever vaccine strain. PBMCs were isolated from peripheral blood using a standard Ficoll-Paque protocol. Dynabeads CD4 and CD8 positive selection kits were used to isolate the CD4 and CD8 T-cell fractions. RNA was extracted with TriZol from bulk PBMCs, CD4 and CD8 fractions, and dextramer-positive and dextramer-negative fractions. On this clonotype: Its target antigen remains unknown. Base-call qualities are not available, and no considerably larger clone is one nucleotide away.

Data came from an Illumina NovaSeq 6000. Synthesis of TCR cDNA relied on 5'RACE template switching, a step that introduced a universal primer site along with unique molecular identifiers. Priming of cDNA synthesis was performed from both the TCR alpha and TCR beta constant segments. Two PCR steps were used to amplify libraries, with sample barcodes and sequencing adapters being added in the second step. Sequencing of libraries was done on Illumina HiSeq 2500 (2x100 bp) or NovaSeq (2x150 bp). The original pipeline was this. MIGEC handled demultiplexing of reads and collapsing into UMI consensus sequences, while MiXCR performed V(D)J alignment. Vaccine-responding clonotypes were identified with edgeR using replicate PBMC samples, with FDR below 0.01 and a log2 fold change above 5 up to day 15 being required. Each bulk clonotype was labeled CD4 or CD8 based on which sequenced repertoire, CD4 or CD8, contained the clonotype at higher abundance. The public reads were reprocessed in TCRdb via fastp at Q25 and MiXCR, keeping in-frame beta chains. Rows with one shared CDR3 protein collapse into an entry with the most common genes and DNA. V and J calls and clone size were set by TCRdb, not the authors. This sample gives some 300,000 distinct CDR3 sequences in total; roughly 10% of them show up just once. Of the sample, about 3.5% falls within the top ten clones.

The sequence derives from a man younger than 30 who received the YFV17D yellow fever vaccine. The input for sequencing was CD4+ T cells sorted from PBMCs, taken 45 days after the yellow fever booster vaccination.

Read as DNA, the sequence is TGTGCCAGCAGTTCCCGGACTAGCGGGGGGCTGTGGGAGACCCAGTACTTC. It codes for CASSSRTSGGLWETQYF. The receptor chain draws on TRBV25-1 and TRBJ2-5; TRBD2 fits 14 bases in the junction. V has 5 bases trimmed and J has 5 bases trimmed; junction bases matching no gene number 10. Including cysteine and phenylalanine, the CDR3 has 17 amino acids. Here the CDR3 DNA is all that survives: 51 bases in frame from base 1. The germline V gene sets CDR1 to MGHDK and CDR2 to SYGVNS.